The 11 T cell receptor beta chains below were found in one sample sequenced in a study of low-dose radiotherapy and immunotherapy resistance in tumors (dated by TCRdb to the early 2020s). The time point label here, explained by the study, means: before trial treatment. Sequencing used an Illumina HiSeq 2500. First-strand cDNA was synthesized using Superscript III and a set of TRAV- and TRBV-specific primers, so that both TCRalpha and TCRbeta chains were covered. TCRs were amplified with Phusion for approximately 19 PCR cycles using a constant-region primer together with the adapter attached to the V primers. Starting from the raw public reads, TCRdb applied fastp trimming at Q25, assembled clones with MiXCR and retained in-frame beta chains. Rows with one shared CDR3 protein collapse into an entry with the most common genes and DNA. The sample yields 65,000 to 95,000 distinct CDR3 sequences; about 19% were counted once. The ten largest clones add up to more than 4.5% of the sample.

This material consisted of PBMCs, taken before treatment. The receptor set was obtained from a male donor with prostate cancer.

The chain is built from TRBV12-5 and TRBJ2-7, with D possibly TRBD2 on 5 matching bases. V was pared by 3 bases and J by 9 bases, with 18 bases between. CDR1 is LGHNT and CDR2 is FRNRAP in the germline V gene. The CDR3 sequence is 14 residues long. The CDR3 bases are TGTGCTAGTGGTTTCGGAAGAGGGCTGGTTGTGCAGTACTTC. Amino acid sequence: CASGFGRGLVVQYF.

This clonotype was observed a few times. The DNA for the CDR3 is TGTGCCTGGAGGCGGGGGTCGGTCACTGAAGCTTTCTTT. The encoded protein is CAWRRGSVTEAFF. This rearrangement joins TRBV30 to TRBJ1-1; possible D gene TRBD1, 5 bases. The CDR3 totals 13 residues. CDR1 and CDR2 from the germline V gene are GTSNPN and SVGIG (reference sequence). The V gene lost 3 bases and the J gene lost 4 bases, with 12 bases spanning the gap.

About this clonotype itself: Since a far larger clone is one base different, this is likely a read error. No conserved phenylalanine or tryptophan is present at the end of the CDR3, so a read error is the likely explanation. The V call is TRBV13, the J call TRBJ2-7; 12 positions match TRBD2. With V trimmed by 6 bases and J by 1 base, 1 base remained unmatched. Germline V CDR1 and CDR2: PRHDT, FYEKMQ (reference sequence). The CDR3 spans 14 residues. CDR3 nucleotide sequence: TGTGCCAGCAGTCTAGCGGGAGGGTCCTACGAGCAGTACCTC. Protein sequence: CASSLAGGSYEQYL.

Many counts were recorded for this clonotype. The V and J genes are TRBV29-1 and TRBJ2-7; D unresolved. Trimming removed 3 bases at V and 6 bases at J, with 9 bases between. Per the germline V gene, CDR1 is SQVTM and CDR2 is ANQGSEA. The CDR3 is 11 amino acids. CDR3 residues: CSVEGGGEQYF. In DNA form, the CDR3 reads TGCAGCGTTGAGGGTGGTGGCGAGCAGTACTTC.

Many counts were recorded for this clonotype. The gene calls are TRBV6-2 or TRBV6-3 and TRBJ2-1, with 7 bases lining up with TRBD1. This CDR3 has 15 residues. With V trimmed by 7 bases and J by 0 bases, 6 bases remained unmatched. Germline assignment: CDR1 MNHEY and CDR2 SVGEGT. In nucleotides, the CDR3 is TGTGCCAGCACCTTGACAGGGAGCTCCTACAATGAGCAGTTCTTC. It codes for CASTLTGSSYNEQFF.

The genes are TRBV6-1 and TRBJ2-3; 8 bases are shared with TRBD1. V shed 6 bases, J shed 5 bases, and the junction held 7 bases outside the gene matches. The CDR3 runs 14 residues. CDR1 MNHNS and CDR2 SASEGT come from the germline V gene. The CDR3 DNA reads as TGTGCCAGCAGGAGAGGGACAGGCCAAGATACGCAGTATTTT. Translating it yields CASRRGTGQDTQYF.

This clonotype was seen ten or more times. V gene TRBV3-1 combines with J gene TRBJ1-1; D is undetermined. V was pared by 3 bases and J by 2 bases, with 13 bases between. Germline V gene sequence: CDR1 LGHDT, CDR2 YNNKEL (reference sequence). This CDR3 region has 15 residues. CDR3 loop: CASSQTPRSNTEAFF. CDR3 in DNA: TGTGCCAGCAGCCAGACCCCTAGGAGCAACACTGAAGCTTTCTTT. The whole variable domain, remainder taken from reference TRBV3-1 and TRBJ1-1, is DTAVSQTPKYLVTQMGNDKSIKCEQNLGHDTMYWYKQDSKKFLKIMFSYNNKELIINETVPNRFSPKSPDKAHLNLHINSLELGDSAVYFCASSQTPRSNTEAFFGQGTRLTVV.

V and J are TRBV5-1 and TRBJ1-2; 7 bases line up with TRBD1. With 7 bases clipped from V and 1 base from J, the junction kept 7 bases outside the gene matches. CDR3 length: 14 amino acids. CDR1 is SGHRS, CDR2 YFSETQ, per germline. The CDR3 here is CASGRTGDNYGYTF. The CDR3 DNA is TGCGCCAGCGGCAGGACAGGAGATAACTATGGCTACACCTTC.

This chain connects TRBV6-2 or TRBV6-3 to TRBJ1-1; no firm D call. This CDR3 is built from 14 residues. In germline, CDR1 is MNHEY, CDR2 SVGEGT. V was pared by 1 base and J by 1 base, with 7 bases between. This CDR3 reads CASSYYVQNTEAFF. Written as DNA, the CDR3 is TGTGCCAGCAGTTACTACGTCCAGAACACTGAAGCTTTCTTT.

This clonotype was observed at least ten times. This sequence joins TRBV4-1 and TRBJ2-1; D tentatively reads TRBD1 or TRBD2 (5 bases each). Germline CDR1 MGHRA, CDR2 YSYEKL. The CDR3 length is 12 residues. V was cut by 6 bases and J by 7 bases, with 10 bases left in between. CDR3 sequence reads: CASRSWGNEQFF. The CDR3 nucleotides read TGCGCCAGCAGGAGTTGGGGGAATGAGCAGTTCTTC.

This clonotype was detected many times. V is TRBV20-1 and J is TRBJ1-1; D remains ambiguous. V was cut by 3 bases and J by 5 bases, with 10 bases left in between. Per germline, CDR1 DFQATT and CDR2 SNEGSKA (reference sequence). The CDR3 spans 12 residues. DNA for the CDR3: TGCAGTGCTAGGGGCCTGGGGACTGAAGCTTTCTTT. The encoded protein is CSARGLGTEAFF.